What follows describes a single T cell receptor (beta chain). This sample was included in a study of control samples from healthy donors and cancer patients. The assay was immunoSEQ multiplex PCR, and TCRdb's table has in-frame clones only and misses some. The repertoire consists of approximately 100,000 clones, with more than 75% occurring once and the leading ten covering less than 2.5%. V was cut by 2 bases and J by 8 bases, with 7 bases left in between. Germline V gene data show CDR1 as SGHNT and CDR2 as YYREEE (reference sequence). The CDR3 runs 11 residues. The chain combines TRBV5-4 with TRBJ1-1; D is unresolved. Sample: blood. The receptor was derived from a woman aged 40 to 50 in good health. The CDR3, as DNA: TGTGCCAGCAGCTTAGGAGAGGAAGCTTTCTTT. Encoded protein: CASSLGEEAFF.